Listed below are T cell receptor beta chains from one sample, sequenced in a study of blood T cell repertoires in COVID-19. TCRdb keeps only in-frame clones here, not all; method: immunoSEQ multiplex PCR. The sample carries approximately 130,000 clones, 75% to 90% recorded once. The sample taken for sequencing was peripheral blood. The receptors here all came from a man aged 50 to 60 with active COVID-19. CDR3s include the opening cysteine and the closing phenylalanine or tryptophan. A D gene is named only where the DNA matches it firmly. Part of the rows lack a size; the others show once, few, many or a class for expanded clones.

V,D,J,size,DNA,CDR3
TRBV9,.,TRBJ2-7,once,TGTGCCAGCAGCGCTGGACGGGATACCTACGAGCAGTACTTC,CASSAGRDTYEQYF
TRBV10-3,TRBD1,TRBJ2-2,.,TGTGCCGCCACCGGGACAGGGACCACCGGGGAGCTGTTTTTT,CAATGTGTTGELFF
TRBV2,TRBD1,TRBJ2-1,.,TGTGCCAGCAGAAAGGACAGGGGGCATGATGAGCAGTTCTTC,CASRKDRGHDEQFF
TRBV5-6,.,TRBJ1-1,.,TGTGCCAGCAGCTTGGGCAGGGGAAACACTGAAGCTTTCTTT,CASSLGRGNTEAFF
TRBV12-5,.,TRBJ2-1,.,TGTGCTAGTGGTTTGGTATTAGGGCAGGGCCATGAGCAGTTCTTC,CASGLVLGQGHEQFF
TRBV11-2,TRBD1,TRBJ1-4,.,TGTGCCAGCAGCTTGACCCGACAGGGGACGGCTAATGAAAAACTGTTTTTT,CASSLTRQGTANEKLFF
TRBV4-1,.,TRBJ1-4,.,TGCGCCAGCCTGCCATCGACAGTAACTGCGGCTAATGAAAAACTGTTTTTT,CASLPSTVTAANEKLFF
TRBV24-1,.,TRBJ2-3,.,TGTGCCACCAGTGATTTGACAGGGAATGGGACCTTAGATACGCAGTATTTT,CATSDLTGNGTLDTQYF
TRBV6-6,TRBD1,TRBJ1-6,.,TGTGCCAGCAGTCAGCAGGGGGCTAGGTCCTATAATTCACCCCTCCACTTT,CASSQQGARSYNSPLHF
TRBV6-5,.,TRBJ1-1,.,TGTGCCAGCAGGAAAATAGAGAACACTGAAGCTTTCTTT,CASRKIENTEAFF
TRBV7-2,TRBD1,TRBJ1-6,.,TGTGCCAGCAGCTTATCCCGACAGGGGAATTCACCCCTCCACTTT,CASSLSRQGNSPLHF
TRBV18,.,TRBJ1-4,.,TGTGCCAGCTCACCACCCGGTACTTCCAGGGGAAAACTGTTTTTT,CASSPPGTSRGKLFF
TRBV7-3,TRBD2,TRBJ2-3,.,TGTGCCAGCAGCTTAGGGCGGGCTAGCGGGTCCCCGGATACGCAGTATTTT,CASSLGRASGSPDTQYF
TRBV5-1,.,TRBJ2-7,.,TGCGCCAGCAGCTTGGTTACGGTCCGGAGTTCCTACGAGCAGTACTTC,CASSLVTVRSSYEQYF
TRBV3-1/TRBV3-2,.,TRBJ2-1,.,TGTGCCAGCAGCCCGAGAGGAGGGGGGGCGAACTCCAATGAGCAGTTCTTC,CASSPRGGGANSNEQFF
TRBV11-2,TRBD1,TRBJ1-3,.,TGTGCCAGCAGCTTAGGGGACAGGCCCAGAACTGGAAACACCATATATTTT,CASSLGDRPRTGNTIYF
TRBV4-2,.,TRBJ2-7,few,TGTGCCAGCAGGCCAAGTGGTTCAGGGTCCTACGAGCAGTACTTC,CASRPSGSGSYEQYF
TRBV2,TRBD1,TRBJ1-2,.,TGTGCCAGCAACTTCGACAGGGGCGGCTATGGCTACACCTTC,CASNFDRGGYGYTF
TRBV6-5,.,TRBJ2-7,.,TGTGCCAGCAGTTACTCGAGGGGGTTCGAGCAGTACTTC,CASSYSRGFEQYF
TRBV4-2,.,TRBJ1-1,.,TGTGCCAGCAGCCAGGACCCCAGAGGGACTGAAGCTTTCTTT,CASSQDPRGTEAFF
TRBV11-2,.,TRBJ2-6,.,TGTGCCAGCCGCCGGGAGTCCTTCAGCTCTGGGGCCAACGTCCTGACTTTC,CASRRESFSSGANVLTF
TRBV27,.,TRBJ2-1,.,TGTGCCAGCAGTTCCTACAGGGTCAATGAGCAGTTCTTC,CASSSYRVNEQFF
TRBV6-1,TRBD1,TRBJ1-5,.,TGTGCCAGCAGTGAAGCAACAGGGGGAGGACAGCCCCAGCATTTT,CASSEATGGGQPQHF
TRBV9,TRBD1,TRBJ2-7,few,TGTGCCAGCAGCGTACAGGGGGCAAGCAGCTCCTACGAGCAGTACTTC,CASSVQGASSSYEQYF
TRBV6-5,TRBD1,TRBJ1-4,.,TGTGCCAGCAGAGGACGCCAGGGGGTTGAAAAACTGTTTTTT,CASRGRQGVEKLFF
TRBV15,.,TRBJ1-2,.,TGTGCCACCAGCAGAGATGGAGGGATCGGTGGCTACACCTTC,CATSRDGGIGGYTF
TRBV9,TRBD1,TRBJ2-7,.,TGTGCCAGCAGCGTGGGGACAGCCTCCTACGAGCAGTACTTC,CASSVGTASYEQYF
TRBV19,TRBD1,TRBJ1-1,.,TGTGCCAGTTTGCGGGACAGGGTTGATACTGAAGCTTTCTTT,CASLRDRVDTEAFF
TRBV15,TRBD2,TRBJ2-1,.,TGTGCCACCAGAAGATCAAGCGGGGGATCCTACAATGAGCAGTTCTTC,CATRRSSGGSYNEQFF
TRBV7-8,.,TRBJ1-2,.,TGTGCCAGCAGCGAGGGTTATAGACAAGTTAACTATGGCTACACCTTC,CASSEGYRQVNYGYTF
TRBV7-9,TRBD1,TRBJ2-3,.,TGTGCCAGCAGCTTTCCCCGGGGGACAGGGGGTGTGACAGATACGCAGTATTTT,CASSFPRGTGGVTDTQYF
TRBV12-3/TRBV12-4,.,TRBJ1-2,.,TGTGCCAGCAGTTTAGCAGGGAGGGATGGCTACACCTTC,CASSLAGRDGYTF
TRBV3-1/TRBV3-2,.,TRBJ1-2,.,TGTGCCAGCAGCCAAGATCGATCGTCCTGGGCCTATGGCTACACCTTC,CASSQDRSSWAYGYTF
TRBV4-1,TRBD2,TRBJ2-2,.,TGCGCCAGCAGCACCCGGACTAGCGGGTACACCGGGGAGCTGTTTTTT,CASSTRTSGYTGELFF
TRBV11-2,.,TRBJ2-1,.,TGTGCCAGCAGAACGCTCCGCCAATTCCGGCGGGGGCCCAACAATGAGCAGTTCTTC,CASRTLRQFRRGPNNEQFF
TRBV5-6,.,TRBJ2-2,.,TGTGCCAGCAGTGCCCCCAGACAGTATTCGAACACCGGGGAGCTGTTTTTT,CASSAPRQYSNTGELFF
TRBV11-2,TRBD2,TRBJ2-3,.,TGTGCCAGCAGCCCTCGAGGGCCTAGCGGGGTTTCTAGCACAGATACGCAGTATTTT,CASSPRGPSGVSSTDTQYF
TRBV3-1/TRBV3-2,TRBD2,TRBJ2-1,.,TGTGCCAGCAGTCGCGGGGGGAAGAACAATGAGCAGTTCTTC,CASSRGGKNNEQFF
TRBV3-1/TRBV3-2,.,TRBJ1-4,once,TGTGCCAGCAGCCAGGGAGCGCGGGGAGAAAAACTGTTTTTT,CASSQGARGEKLFF
TRBV7-9,TRBD1,TRBJ1-2,few,TGTGCCAGCAGCCCTCTTACAGGGGTCGGCTATGGCTACACCTTC,CASSPLTGVGYGYTF
TRBV6-6,TRBD1,TRBJ1-5,.,TGTGCCACAGGGGGGCGGTTGGCCATGTCTAATCAGCCCCAGCATTTT,CATGGRLAMSNQPQHF
TRBV18,TRBD1,TRBJ1-1,.,TGTGCCAGCTCAACCTTTGGGGACAGCGTGCCTTGGGAAGCTTTCTTT,CASSTFGDSVPWEAFF
TRBV5-1,.,TRBJ1-1,.,TGCGCCAGCAGCTTGGCCCAGGGCAGCACTGAAGCTTTCTTT,CASSLAQGSTEAFF
TRBV7-9,TRBD2,TRBJ2-1,.,TGTGCCAGCAGCCCTTCCGGGACTAGCCTCCACAATGAGCAGTTCTTC,CASSPSGTSLHNEQFF
TRBV7-2,.,TRBJ1-2,.,TGTGCCAGCAGCTTTACCAGGGTCGGGAACTATGGCTACACCTTC,CASSFTRVGNYGYTF
TRBV5-5,.,TRBJ2-5,.,TGTGCCAGCAGCTTGGAGGCATGGACAGCAGCCCAAGAGACCCAGTACTTC,CASSLEAWTAAQETQYF
TRBV7-2,.,TRBJ1-3,.,TGTGCCAGCAGCTTCCCCGGCTCTGGAAACACCATATATTTT,CASSFPGSGNTIYF
TRBV4-3,.,TRBJ1-6,.,TGCGCCAGCAGCCAAGATAGGGGAACCTATTCACCCCTCCACTTT,CASSQDRGTYSPLHF
TRBV7-9,.,TRBJ2-1,.,TGTGCCAGCAGCTTCAGGTACAATGAGCAGTTCTTC,CASSFRYNEQFF
TRBV7-3,.,TRBJ2-5,.,TGTGCCAGCAGCCCGGGGGCGGGGGACCCCAAAAAGTACTTC,CASSPGAGDPKKYF
TRBV5-4,TRBD2,TRBJ2-1,.,TGTGCCAGCAGCTTGCTAGCGGGGGATGAGCAGTTCTTC,CASSLLAGDEQFF
TRBV5-8,.,TRBJ1-1,.,TGTGCCAGCAGCTTGGGACAGACCCTAACGAACACTGAAGCTTTCTTT,CASSLGQTLTNTEAFF
TRBV5-1,.,TRBJ2-7,.,TGCGCCAGCAAAGGACAGAGCTCCTACGAGCAGTACTTC,CASKGQSSYEQYF
TRBV6-5,.,TRBJ2-7,.,TGTGCCAGCAGACCCGACAAGTCCTACGAGCAGTACTTC,CASRPDKSYEQYF
TRBV7-9,TRBD1,TRBJ2-1,.,TGTGCCAGCAGCCCCCGACAGGGGGGGATCTATGAGCAGTTCTTC,CASSPRQGGIYEQFF
TRBV6-5,.,TRBJ1-2,.,TGTGCCAGCAGTTACTCGAACCGGAACTATGGCTACACCTTC,CASSYSNRNYGYTF
TRBV5-4,TRBD2,TRBJ2-7,.,TGTGCCAGCAGCTTGGGAGGACTAGCGTCCTACGAGCAGTACTTC,CASSLGGLASYEQYF
TRBV7-2,TRBD2,TRBJ2-7,once,TGTGCCAGCAGCTTACTAGCGGGGGGGCCCTACGAGCAGTACTTC,CASSLLAGGPYEQYF
TRBV7-2,TRBD1,TRBJ1-4,.,TGTGCCAGCAGCTTAGGGACAGGGGGCGGTGAAAAACTGTTTTTT,CASSLGTGGGEKLFF